The 18 T cell receptor beta chains below were found in one sample sequenced in a study of shared clonotypes between healthy human individuals. The assay was immunoSEQ multiplex PCR, and TCRdb's table has in-frame clones only and misses some. This table has about a million clones, about three quarters appearing once. Sequencing used memory CD4+ T cells sorted from blood. Subset reported: CD45RA-negative fraction. The receptors originated from a man aged 18 to 30 in good health.

The chain employs TRBV5-1 and TRBJ2-2; 7 nucleotides line up with TRBD1. This CDR3 has 15 amino acids. V was clipped by 3 bases and J by 4 bases; unmatched bases: 6. Germline values: CDR1 SGHRS, CDR2 YFSETQ. The CDR3 loop is CASSSDRSVTGELFF. CDR3 nucleotide sequence: TGCGCCAGCAGCTCGGACAGGTCGGTCACCGGGGAGCTGTTTTTT.

The chain is built from TRBV6-6 and TRBJ1-5, with D unclear. V lost 8 bases and J lost 2, with 13 bases in between. This CDR3 spans 14 amino acids. Looked up from germline, CDR1 is MNHNY and CDR2 is SVGAGI (reference sequence). CDR3 sequence reads: CASFSPQGNQPQHF. The CDR3 nucleotides are TGTGCCAGCTTCAGCCCACAAGGCAATCAGCCCCAGCATTTT.

The chain carries TRBV6-1 and TRBJ2-3; the match to TRBD2 covers 8 bases. This CDR3 region has 16 residues. J was trimmed by 2 bases and V by 1 base; bases with no gene match: 5. Looked up from germline, CDR1 is MNHNS and CDR2 is SASEGT. CDR3 sequence (DNA): TGTGCCAGCAGTGAAGGTCGCGGGGGGTACACAGATACGCAGTATTTT. Its protein is CASSEGRGGYTDTQYF.

V is TRBV5-1 and J is TRBJ2-5; 7 nucleotides match TRBD1. Germline assignment: CDR1 SGHRS and CDR2 YFSETQ. This CDR3 is 15 amino acids long. The V gene end was trimmed by 4 bases and the J gene end by 6 bases; junction bases not matched to a gene: 12. The CDR3 loop is CASSPSDRSGKTQYF. The CDR3 DNA reads as TGCGCCAGCAGCCCCTCGGACAGGTCGGGGAAGACCCAGTACTTC.

V gene TRBV11-3 combines with J gene TRBJ2-5, with D tentatively TRBD2 (5 bases). Trimming removed 5 bases from V and 5 bases from J, with 15 bases in between. Germline CDR1 is SGHNT and CDR2 is YENEEA. The CDR3 extends over 14 amino acids. CDR3 in DNA: TGTGCCAGCAGCCCATCTGCGGGCCATGAGACCCAGTACTTC. It translates to CASSPSAGHETQYF.

In its sample, this clone was seen a few times. V is TRBV6-1 and J is TRBJ2-2; 8 positions agree with TRBD1. V gave up 5 bases and J gave up 7 bases; unmatched junction bases: 3. The CDR3 length is 13 residues. The germline CDR1 and CDR2 sequences are MNHNS and SASEGT. The CDR3 is CASSPDRGGELFF. The CDR3 DNA follows: TGTGCCAGCAGTCCCGACAGGGGCGGGGAGCTGTTTTTT.

With respect to this clone: One junction end disagrees with the germline gene, perhaps due to a read error. The genes are TRBV11-2 and TRBJ2-5; D perhaps matches TRBD1 (5 bases). The CDR3 runs 15 residues. Germline V lookup: CDR1 SGHAT, CDR2 FQNNGV. The CDR3 region is CASSSLQAFQDTQYF. CDR3 sequence (DNA): TGTGCCAGCAGCTCACTACAGGCCTTCCAAGACACCCAGTACTTC.

This chain connects TRBV7-9 to TRBJ2-1, with 10 bases matching TRBD2. Germline values: CDR1 SEHNR, CDR2 FQNEAQ (reference sequence). Trimming at V came to 5 bases and at J to 6 bases, leaving 10 bases not matched to a gene. This CDR3 spans 16 amino acids. CDR3 sequence (DNA): TGTGCCAGCAGCCCCATCCGGCTAGCGGGAGTCAATGAGCAGTTCTTC. Amino acids: CASSPIRLAGVNEQFF. Together with reference TRBV7-9 and TRBJ2-1, the CDR3 gives the full variable domain: DTGVSQNPRHKITKRGQNVTFRCDPISEHNRLYWYRQTLGQGPEFLTYFQNEAQLEKSRLLSDRFSAERPKGSFSTLEIQRTEQGDSAMYLCASSPIRLAGVNEQFFGPGTRLTVL.

This clone was observed a single time. The chain combines TRBV30 with TRBJ1-4, with D hard to call. The CDR3 has 11 amino acids. Germline V gene lookup returns CDR1 GTSNPN and CDR2 SVGIG (reference sequence). V lost 8 bases and J lost 3, with 7 bases in between. CDR3 amino acids: CANGANEKLFF. CDR3 DNA: TGTGCCAATGGGGCTAATGAAAAACTGTTTTTT.

This sequence joins TRBV20-1 and TRBJ2-7, with D unclear. Per germline, CDR1 DFQATT and CDR2 SNEGSKA (reference sequence). V was shortened by 6 bases and J by 7 bases, with 13 bases between the two germline ends. The CDR3 runs to 11 residues. This CDR3 is CSAKSMWEQYF. CDR3 nucleotide sequence: TGCAGTGCGAAAAGTATGTGGGAGCAGTACTTC.

Concerning this clone itself: The germline gene is not matched at one end of the junction; a read error may be the cause. This chain joins TRBV11-2 and TRBJ2-5; D gene unclear. This CDR3 region has 15 residues. The germline CDR1 and CDR2 sequences are SGHAT and FQNNGV. The CDR3 region has the DNA TGTGCCAGCAGCTTAGCGGCAGCCAGACAAGGGACCCAGTACTTC. As protein: CASSLAAARQGTQYF.

The chain uses TRBV5-1 and TRBJ1-1; D remains unclear. This CDR3 region has 15 residues. The V gene's germline CDR1 is SGHRS and CDR2 YFSETQ. V lost 6 bases to trimming and J lost 1 base, with 16 bases between them. The CDR3 sequence: CASTLAGRWNTEAFF. The CDR3 bases are TGCGCCAGCACCCTCGCTGGCAGATGGAACACTGAAGCTTTCTTT. The full variable domain, completed using reference TRBV5-1 and TRBJ1-1, is KAGVTQTPRYLIKTRGQQVTLSCSPISGHRSVSWYQQTPGQGLQFLFEYFSETQRNKGNFPGRFSGRQFSNSRSEMNVSTLELGDSALYLCASTLAGRWNTEAFFGQGTRLTVV.

The chain links TRBV10-1 to TRBJ2-3; D possibly matches TRBD1 or TRBD2 (6 bases each). CDR3 length: 16 residues. Germline assignment: CDR1 WNHNN and CDR2 SYGVQD (reference sequence). V was cut by 5 bases and J by 0 bases, with 15 bases left in between. CDR3 nucleotide sequence: TGCGCCAGCAGTTGGATAACAGGGACTAGCACAGATACGCAGTATTTT. It yields the protein CASSWITGTSTDTQYF.

For the CDR3, the DNA is TGTGCCAGTAAACGGGCCTCTAGCTCCTACGAGCAGTACTTC. Its translation: CASKRASSSYEQYF. The V gene is TRBV6-1, the J gene TRBJ2-7, with D unclear. There are 14 residues in the CDR3. Deletions cut 9 bases from V and 0 bases from J, with 15 bases between. Germline CDR1 reads MNHNS; CDR2 reads SASEGT.

This chain uses TRBV6-6 with TRBJ1-6; tentatively, D is TRBD1 (6 bases). CDR3 size: 13 residues. Germline values: CDR1 MNHNY, CDR2 SVGAGI (reference sequence). The ends were cut back, 8 bases at V and 4 bases at J, with 9 bases in the middle. The CDR3 sequence is CASRTAYNSPLHF. The CDR3 DNA reads as TGTGCCAGCCGGACAGCTTATAATTCACCCCTCCACTTT.

The rearrangement uses TRBV5-1 and TRBJ2-5; 9 nucleotides line up with TRBD1. The DNA end lines up better with TRBJ2-7; the J call may be wrong. The CDR3 sequence is 15 residues long. Germline CDR1 SGHRS, CDR2 YFSETQ. CDR3 nucleotides: TGCGCCAGCACTCCTACAGGGGGCGCAGTCTACGAGCAGTACTTC. Residues: CASTPTGGAVYEQYF.

This clone was seen once. The chain employs TRBV5-4 and TRBJ2-3; no firm D call. There are 12 residues in the CDR3. V was trimmed by 4 bases and J by 3 bases, leaving 6 bases between them. In germline, CDR1 is SGHNT, CDR2 YYREEE (reference sequence). The chain's CDR3 is CASSATTDTQYF. In nucleotides, the CDR3 is TGTGCCAGCAGCGCTACTACAGATACGCAGTATTTT. The complete variable domain, with remaining parts taken from reference TRBV5-4 and TRBJ2-3, reads ETGVTQSPTHLIKTRGQQVTLRCSSQSGHNTVSWYQQALGQGPQFIFQYYREEENGRGNFPPRFSGLQFPNYSSELNVNALELDDSALYLCASSATTDTQYFGPGTRLTVL.

The genes are TRBV28 and TRBJ1-5, with D unclear. This CDR3 is built from 14 residues. With 7 bases removed from V and 6 bases from J, the gap between germline ends came to 16 bases. CDR1 and CDR2 (germline): MDHEN, SYDVKM. The CDR3 region is CASTGPVGIQPQHF. The CDR3 DNA is TGTGCCAGCACCGGGCCAGTCGGAATTCAGCCCCAGCATTTT.